A single sample is the source of the 4 T cell receptor beta chains below, sequenced in a study of cytomegalovirus exposure and HLA in healthy donors. Vbeta (60) and Jbeta (13) primers were used in the PCR. The protocol was immunoSEQ multiplex PCR, while the TCRdb copy is restricted to in-frame clones and leaves out a portion. The sample data list some 64,000 clones. The sequencing input was PBMCs. Receptor source: a woman in her 30s in good health and CMV-seronegative.

V gene TRBV27 combines with J gene TRBJ2-1, with D unresolved. This CDR3 region has 15 residues. Deletions cut 0 bases from V and 4 bases from J, with 10 bases between. Germline V gene sequence: CDR1 MNHEY, CDR2 SMNVEV (reference sequence). The CDR3 here is CASSLSVPLYNEQFF. DNA of the CDR3: TGTGCCAGCAGTTTATCTGTTCCACTTTACAATGAGCAGTTCTTC.

The gene calls are TRBV5-1 and TRBJ2-2; 10 positions agree with TRBD1. The trim removed 5 bases at V and 1 base at J, leaving 11 bases unmatched. The CDR3 runs 18 residues. Germline V gene sequence: CDR1 SGHRS, CDR2 YFSETQ. CDR3 residues: CASRIDRGLRGNTGELFF. The CDR3 nucleotides are TGCGCCAGCAGAATCGACAGGGGGCTAAGAGGGAACACCGGGGAGCTGTTTTTT.

This chain links TRBV6-5 with TRBJ1-1, with D possibly TRBD1 on 5 matching bases. Germline CDR1 and CDR2: MNHEY and SVGAGI. V was shortened by 1 base and J by 8 bases, with 8 bases between the two germline ends. The CDR3 loop spans 12 amino acids. In DNA form, the CDR3 reads TGTGCCAGCAGTTACTTTTCAGGGGAAGCTTTCTTT. Its translation is CASSYFSGEAFF.

The chain employs TRBV28 and TRBJ1-4; 7 nucleotides agree with TRBD1. The CDR3 runs 16 residues. Per the germline V gene, CDR1 is MDHEN and CDR2 is SYDVKM. The J segment lost 4 bases and the V segment lost 5 bases, leaving 10 bases of the junction unmatched. The CDR3 nucleotides read TGTGCCAGCAGTCCCTCAAGGGACAGTTTTAATGAAAAACTGTTTTTT. Amino acid sequence: CASSPSRDSFNEKLFF.